This is a list of T cell receptor beta chains from one sample in a study of cytomegalovirus exposure and HLA in healthy donors. The method was immunoSEQ multiplex PCR; TCRdb's version includes in-frame clones alone and lacks a portion of them. The sample carries 170,000 or so clones, around 85% recorded once. The sample was PBMCs. These receptors all come from a man in his late teens or twenties in good health and CMV-seropositive. The CDR3 runs from the conserved cysteine through the conserved F or W. Fields, in order: J gene, V gene, clone size, D gene, CDR3 protein, CDR3 DNA. A D gene is named only where the DNA matches it firmly. The size entry is marked missing in some rows and otherwise reads once, few, many or a size class.

TRBJ1-5 TRBV2 once TRBD1 CASTRTGGGQPQHF TGTGCCAGTACTAGGACAGGGGGCGGTCAGCCCCAGCATTTT
TRBJ2-5 TRBV2 NA NA CASIGPEGTQYF TGTGCCAGCATTGGTCCGGAGGGGACCCAGTACTTC
TRBJ2-5 TRBV5-4 NA TRBD1 CASRPDRGQETQYF TGTGCCAGCAGACCTGACAGGGGGCAGGAGACCCAGTACTTC
TRBJ1-5 TRBV28 NA TRBD1 CASSLPMTGVNQPQHF TGTGCCAGCAGTTTACCCATGACAGGGGTGAATCAGCCCCAGCATTTT
TRBJ2-7 TRBV28 NA TRBD2 CASSFLAAYEQYF TGTGCCAGCAGTTTTCTAGCGGCCTACGAGCAGTACTTC
TRBJ2-5 TRBV5-1 NA TRBD2 CASSSGGSGGETQYF TGCGCCAGCAGCTCGGGGGGAAGCGGGGGAGAGACCCAGTACTTC
TRBJ1-5 TRBV10-3 NA NA CAISEGQNQPQHF TGTGCCATCAGTGAGGGGCAGAACCAGCCCCAGCATTTT
TRBJ1-2 TRBV2 NA TRBD1 CASTPRTGTNYGYTF TGTGCCAGCACCCCGCGGACAGGGACCAACTATGGCTACACCTTC
TRBJ2-7 TRBV6-1 NA NA CASSSNSYEQYF TGTGCCAGCAGCTCTAACAGCTACGAGCAGTACTTC
TRBJ2-1 TRBV28 NA TRBD2 CASSSPGLAGGLGYEQFF TGTGCCAGCAGTTCACCGGGACTAGCGGGAGGGCTGGGATATGAGCAGTTCTTC
TRBJ2-1 TRBV6-5 NA TRBD2 CASSLGLAASYNEQFF TGTGCCAGCAGTTTGGGACTAGCGGCCTCCTACAATGAGCAGTTCTTC
TRBJ2-1 TRBV6-1 NA TRBD2 CASKTAGRYNEQFF TGTGCCAGCAAAACAGCGGGACGGTACAATGAGCAGTTCTTC
TRBJ1-2 TRBV5-1 NA TRBD1 CASSLGQGDGYTF TGCGCCAGCAGCTTAGGACAGGGGGATGGCTACACCTTC
TRBJ2-3 TRBV2 NA TRBD1 CASSLGQRSTDTQYF TGTGCCAGCAGCTTGGGACAGAGGAGCACAGATACGCAGTATTTT
TRBJ1-1 TRBV30 NA TRBD1 CAWTRQGNTEAFF TGTGCCTGGACCCGACAGGGCAACACTGAAGCTTTCTTT
TRBJ2-3 TRBV6-5 NA NA CASSLGGSTFTDTQYF TGTGCCAGCAGTTTAGGAGGGAGTACGTTCACAGATACGCAGTATTTT
TRBJ2-3 TRBV7-3 NA NA CASSLTNPDTQYF TGTGCCAGCAGCTTAACTAATCCAGATACGCAGTATTTT
TRBJ2-3 TRBV29-1 NA TRBD2 CSARTSSADTQYF TGCAGCGCCCGGACTAGTTCGGCAGATACGCAGTATTTT
TRBJ2-7 TRBV27 once TRBD2 CASSRLAVGGIHEQYF TGTGCCAGCAGCAGACTAGCGGTCGGAGGGATACACGAGCAGTACTTC
TRBJ1-1 TRBV28 once NA CASSLGGSTEAFF TGTGCCAGCAGTTTGGGGGGGAGCACTGAAGCTTTCTTT
TRBJ2-1 TRBV30 once TRBD1 CAWSPGQATYNEQFF TGTGCCTGGAGTCCCGGACAGGCGACCTACAATGAGCAGTTCTTC
TRBJ2-1 TRBV30 once NA CAWRVPTAQAYNEQFF TGTGCCTGGAGGGTCCCGACAGCCCAAGCCTACAATGAGCAGTTCTTC
TRBJ2-7 TRBV5-8 NA NA CASSLGQTSYEQYF TGTGCCAGCAGCTTAGGACAGACCTCCTACGAGCAGTACTTC
TRBJ2-3 TRBV6-5 NA TRBD1 CASSYGDSNMQYF TGTGCCAGCAGTTACGGGGACAGTAATATGCAGTATTTT
TRBJ1-4 TRBV11-1 NA TRBD1 CASSRKLQGLAEKLFF TGTGCCAGCAGCAGAAAACTACAGGGGTTGGCTGAAAAACTGTTTTTT
TRBJ1-4 TRBV27 NA TRBD1 CASSPRQGPTTNEKLFF TGTGCCAGCAGTCCCCGACAGGGTCCGACAACTAATGAAAAACTGTTTTTT